This is a list of T cell receptor beta chains from one sample in a study of blood T cell repertoires in COVID-19. Data came from immunoSEQ multiplex PCR; TCRdb stores just in-frame clones and leaves some out. The sample records tens of thousands of clones, 89% being singletons. The sample was peripheral blood. These receptors all stem from a human donor in a cohort sampled during active COVID-19. Each CDR3 is given with its conserved first and last residue. Each record gives: D gene, J gene, clone size, V gene, CDR3 DNA, CDR3 protein. The D gene is left open where the match is weak. Size tells how often a clone was seen (once, few, many) or the class of an expanded clone, and some rows leave it out.

>TRBD1|TRBJ1-6|-|TRBV23-1
TGCGCCAGCAGTCAATCCGACAGGGAATATTCACCCCTCCACTTT
CASSQSDREYSPLHF
>-|TRBJ2-1|-|TRBV11-2
TGTGCCAGCAGCACACTAAAAGTTCTCTACAATGAGCAGTTCTTC
CASSTLKVLYNEQFF
>-|TRBJ2-1|-|TRBV5-4
TGTGCCAGCAGCTCTCCGCCACTAGCACATGAGCAGTTCTTC
CASSSPPLAHEQFF
>-|TRBJ2-7|-|TRBV20-1
TGCAGTGCCCCGACAGACTACGAGCAGTACTTC
CSAPTDYEQYF
>TRBD2|TRBJ2-7|-|TRBV7-9
TGTGCCAGCAGCTTAAGCGGGGACTCCTACGAGCAGTACTTC
CASSLSGDSYEQYF
>-|TRBJ2-2|-|TRBV7-9
TGTGCCAGCAGCTTTGACATTGCCTCCGGGGAGCTGTTTTTT
CASSFDIASGELFF
>-|TRBJ2-3|-|TRBV10-2
TGCGCCAGCAGTGAGGCGTCTACCCCAGATACGCAGTATTTT
CASSEASTPDTQYF
>-|TRBJ1-1|-|TRBV28
TGTGCCAGCAGTTTTAGCTCGGACACTGAAGCTTTCTTT
CASSFSSDTEAFF
>TRBD2|TRBJ2-3|-|TRBV5-6
TGTGCCAGCAGCCAAGGACTAGTCAGCAGCACAGATACGCAGTATTTT
CASSQGLVSSTDTQYF
>-|TRBJ2-6|-|TRBV15
TGTGCCACCAGCAGAGAGAGCGGTAGGGCCTACTCTGGGGCCAACGTCCTGACTTTC
CATSRESGRAYSGANVLTF
>-|TRBJ1-1|-|TRBV25-1
TGTGCCAGCCGTCAAGCGGGGGGGCTGTGGACTGAAGCTTTCTTT
CASRQAGGLWTEAFF
>-|TRBJ2-5|once|TRBV3-1/TRBV3-2
TGTGCCAGCAGCCAAGTGAGGGGGAGAGGGGAGACCCAGTACTTC
CASSQVRGRGETQYF
>TRBD2|TRBJ2-1|-|TRBV15
TGTGCCACCAGCAGGATTTCTAGCGGGAGACCGCATGAGCAGTTCTTC
CATSRISSGRPHEQFF
>TRBD1|TRBJ2-7|-|TRBV18
TGTGCCAGCTCACCAGACAGGGTCAGGGGCGAGCAGTACTTC
CASSPDRVRGEQYF
>TRBD1|TRBJ1-3|-|TRBV3-1/TRBV3-2
TGTGCCAGCAGCCAAGATCGGCGACAGGGGGTACCACCTGGAAACACCATATATTTT
CASSQDRRQGVPPGNTIYF
>-|TRBJ1-1|-|TRBV2
TGTGCCAGCAGCCGAGGGAGTAGGGACACTGAAGCTTTCTTT
CASSRGSRDTEAFF
>-|TRBJ2-7|-|TRBV6-5
TGTGCCAGCAGCCCCCGTTTTAGTTCCTACGAGCAGTACTTC
CASSPRFSSYEQYF
>-|TRBJ2-5|once|TRBV13
TGTGCCAGCAGCTTAGGTCTACAGACCCAGTACTTC
CASSLGLQTQYF
>TRBD1|TRBJ2-3|-|TRBV27
TGTGCCAGCAGTCAAGGGGGCTGGGGCGCAGATACGCAGTATTTT
CASSQGGWGADTQYF
>TRBD2|TRBJ2-1|-|TRBV5-1
TGCGCCAGCAGCTTGTCTAGCGGGAACTCCTACAATGAGCAGTTCTTC
CASSLSSGNSYNEQFF
>-|TRBJ2-1|-|TRBV24-1
TGTGCCACCAGTGAGAGCGGGACACACGACAATGAGCAGTTCTTC
CATSESGTHDNEQFF
>-|TRBJ1-4|-|TRBV2
TGTGCCAGCAGTGGACAGCCGAATGAAAAACTGTTTTTT
CASSGQPNEKLFF
>-|TRBJ1-2|-|TRBV5-1
TGCGCCAGCAGCGACGGGGGGACCGAGGGCCCGAGCTACACCTTC
CASSDGGTEGPSYTF
>-|TRBJ2-7|-|TRBV10-3
TGTGCCATCAGTGGAGCCATTCCTACGCAGTACTTC
CAISGAIPTQYF
>-|TRBJ1-5|-|TRBV28
TGTGCCAGCAGTCCCTACTTGGGGGCGCTCAGCAATCAGCCCCAGCATTTT
CASSPYLGALSNQPQHF
>-|TRBJ2-1|few|TRBV24-1
TGTGCCACCAGTGATCCCGAGAGGGCCGGGTACAATGAGCAGTTCTTC
CATSDPERAGYNEQFF